This T cell receptor beta chain emerged from a study of shared clonotypes between healthy human individuals. Notes on this clone: Its antigen is not identified.

Study findings and constraints: Memory subsets generally showed lower estimated richness than naive subsets.

The CDR3 runs to 16 residues. J gave up 2 bases and V 1 base, and 6 bases lay outside the gene matches. Per germline, CDR1 SGHTA and CDR2 FQGNSA. Genomic DNA (from each subset) was split evenly across several immunoSEQ plates. Original data processing: Junction-only sequences without quality scores were provided by ImmunoSEQ, so filtering was different. Measured with immunoSEQ multiplex PCR; TCRdb has only the in-frame clones, and not every one. V and J calls and clone size follow that table, whereas D and trimming were derived from the DNA. This sample carries a few million clones, roughly 92% of them seen once, and the ten largest clones take around 0.14%.

The rearrangement joins TRBV7-2 to TRBJ2-3; 7 bases are shared with TRBD2. The clonotype comes from a man between 18 and 35 years old in good health. What was sequenced was naive CD4+ T cells sorted from blood. As for subset: CD45RA+ positively selected. CDR3 region: CASSLGPSGVTDTQYF. CDR3 DNA: TGTGCCAGCAGCTTAGGACCTAGCGGAGTCACAGATACGCAGTATTTT.